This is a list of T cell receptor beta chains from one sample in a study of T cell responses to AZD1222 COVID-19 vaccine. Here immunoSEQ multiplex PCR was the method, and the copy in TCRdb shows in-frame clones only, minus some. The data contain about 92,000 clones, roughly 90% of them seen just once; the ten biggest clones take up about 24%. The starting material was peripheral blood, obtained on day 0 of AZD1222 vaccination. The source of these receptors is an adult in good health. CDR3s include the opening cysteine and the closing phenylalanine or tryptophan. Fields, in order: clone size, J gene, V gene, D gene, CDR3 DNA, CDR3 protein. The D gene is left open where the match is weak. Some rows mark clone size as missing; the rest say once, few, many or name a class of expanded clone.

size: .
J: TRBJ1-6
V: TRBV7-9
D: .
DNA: TGTGCCAGCAGCTTACTCGGGAGCTCCTATAATTCACCCCTCCACTTT
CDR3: CASSLLGSSYNSPLHF

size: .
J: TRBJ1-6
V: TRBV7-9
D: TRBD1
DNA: TGTGCCAGCAGCCCCTTGGGACAGGGGTGGTCACCCCTCCACTTT
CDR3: CASSPLGQGWSPLHF

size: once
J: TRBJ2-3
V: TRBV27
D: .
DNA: TGTGCCACCCAGAAGGCAGCTCTCACAGATACGCAGTATTTT
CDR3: CATQKAALTDTQYF

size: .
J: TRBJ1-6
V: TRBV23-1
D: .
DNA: TGCGCCAGCAGTCGGGCGTTTTCCTATAATTCACCCCTCCACTTT
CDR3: CASSRAFSYNSPLHF

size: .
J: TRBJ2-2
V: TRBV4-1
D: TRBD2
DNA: TGCGCCAGCAGCCAAGAAGCGGGGGATCTTACCGGGGAGCTGTTTTTT
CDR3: CASSQEAGDLTGELFF

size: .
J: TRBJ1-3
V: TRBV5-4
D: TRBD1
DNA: TGTGCCAGCAGCCAAGCAGGGACAGTCGGAAACACCATATATTTT
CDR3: CASSQAGTVGNTIYF

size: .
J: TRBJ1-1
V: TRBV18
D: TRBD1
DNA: TGTGCCAGCTCACCCCGGGACAGGGTGGCCACTGAAGCTTTCTTT
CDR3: CASSPRDRVATEAFF

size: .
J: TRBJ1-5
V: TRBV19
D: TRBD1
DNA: TGTGCCAGTAGTGCTTTGGACAGGGCAAGACAGCCCCAGCATTTT
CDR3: CASSALDRARQPQHF

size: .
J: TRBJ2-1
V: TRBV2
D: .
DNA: TGTGCCAGCAGAGAAAGCTCCTACAATGAGCAGTTCTTC
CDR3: CASRESSYNEQFF

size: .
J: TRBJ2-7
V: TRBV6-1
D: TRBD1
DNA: TGTGCCAGCAGTGTAAGGTCCGGGACAGGGGGCTACGAGCAGTACTTC
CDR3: CASSVRSGTGGYEQYF

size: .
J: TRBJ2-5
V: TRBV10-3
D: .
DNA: TGTGCCACCTCCCGAGGGCAGGGAGGAGAGACCCAGTACTTC
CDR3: CATSRGQGGETQYF

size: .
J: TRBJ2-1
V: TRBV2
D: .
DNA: TGTGCCAGCAAGGAGGCCGTCGGAGAGCAGTTCTTC
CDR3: CASKEAVGEQFF

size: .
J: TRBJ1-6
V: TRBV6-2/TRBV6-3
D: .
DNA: TGTGCCAGCAGTTTGGGGACACTAGGAAATTCACCCCTCCACTTT
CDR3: CASSLGTLGNSPLHF

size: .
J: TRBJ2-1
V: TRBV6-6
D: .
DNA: TGTGCCAGCAGTCGACAGTACAATGAGCAGTTCTTC
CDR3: CASSRQYNEQFF

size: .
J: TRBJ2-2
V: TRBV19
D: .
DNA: TGTGCCAGTAGTCCCTTCGGGGAGCTGTTTTTT
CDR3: CASSPFGELFF